Presented here are 9 T cell receptor beta chains from one specimen sequenced in a study of T cell changes during pregnancy in multiple sclerosis. The repertoire was sequenced with immunoSEQ multiplex PCR; TCRdb's copy has only in-frame clones and lacks some. This table holds 48,000 or so clones, 88% found once. The sample in question was CD4+ T cells from peripheral blood mononuclear cells, obtained in the second trimester of pregnancy. Source of these receptors: a female donor with multiple sclerosis, enrolled in a pregnancy study.

The chain carries TRBV2 and TRBJ2-1; 8 nucleotides align to TRBD1. From germline, CDR1 is SNHLY and CDR2 FYNNEI. The CDR3 runs 15 residues. J was trimmed by 5 bases and V by 5 bases; bases with no gene match: 8. The CDR3 region is CASSRTGTGNNEQFF. The CDR3 DNA reads TGTGCCAGCAGTCGGACCGGGACAGGAAACAATGAGCAGTTCTTC.

This clone was detected a few times. The rearrangement links TRBV28 to TRBJ1-3; unclear D gene. The CDR3 is 15 amino acids. V dropped 3 bases and J dropped 0 bases, with 9 bases sitting between them. CDR1 MDHEN and CDR2 SYDVKM come from the germline V gene. DNA of the CDR3: TGTGCCAGCAGTTTCCCACCGGGCTCTGGAAACACCATATATTTT. Translation gives CASSFPPGSGNTIYF. Full variable domain (missing parts from reference TRBV28 and TRBJ1-3): DVKVTQSSRYLVKRTGEKVFLECVQDMDHENMFWYRQDPGLGLRLIYFSYDVKMKEKGDIPEGYSVSREKKERFSLILESASTNQTSMYLCASSFPPGSGNTIYFGEGSWLTVV.

The J gene is TRBJ1-4, the V gene TRBV19; TRBD1 aligns across 12 bases. The CDR3 has 15 residues. The trim removed 5 bases at V and 11 bases at J, leaving 9 bases unmatched. Germline V gene data show CDR1 as LNHDA and CDR2 as SQIVND (reference sequence). The CDR3, as DNA: TGTGCCAGTAGTGCCGGGACAGGGGGCAATCAGAAACTGTTTTTT. Translated, it gives CASSAGTGGNQKLFF.

The chain recombines TRBV27 with TRBJ2-5; 12 bases fit TRBD2. Germline assignment: CDR1 MNHEY and CDR2 SMNVEV (reference sequence). After removal of 5 bases from V and 5 bases from J, the junction contained 18 bases not matched to a gene. This CDR3 is built from 19 residues. The CDR3: CASSATGLAGLGGRETQYF. The CDR3 DNA reads TGTGCCAGCAGTGCTACGGGACTAGCGGGTCTCGGGGGCAGGGAGACCCAGTACTTC.

This chain joins TRBV5-6 and TRBJ2-3; weak D call: TRBD2 (5 bases). This CDR3 has 16 residues. The germline V gene has CDR1 SGHDT and CDR2 YYEEEE. V was cut by 1 base and J by 8 bases, with 20 bases left in between. In DNA form, the CDR3 reads TGTGCCAGCAGCTTGTCCTATGAGCTAGCTCAAGGTACGCAGTATTTT. This encodes CASSLSYELAQGTQYF. The full variable domain, in which reference TRBV5-6 and TRBJ2-3 provide the parts outside the CDR3, is DAGVTQSPTHLIKTRGQQVTLRCSPKSGHDTVSWYQQALGQGPQFIFQYYEEEERQRGNFPDRFSGHQFPNYSSELNVNALLLGDSALYLCASSLSYELAQGTQYFGPGTRLTVL.

This chain uses TRBV2 with TRBJ1-4; possible D gene TRBD1, 6 bases. Germline V gene sequence: CDR1 SNHLY, CDR2 FYNNEI. CDR3 length equals 18 residues. Trimming removed 6 bases from V and 6 bases from J, with 26 bases in between. The CDR3 sequence is CASRPLKYAGEGDEKLFF. Here the CDR3 DNA reads TGTGCCAGCAGGCCATTAAAATACGCAGGGGAGGGGGATGAAAAACTGTTTTTT.

The CDR3 DNA reads as TGTGCCAGCAGAGAATCCGGGGTCCACCTTTTCTATGGCTACACCTTC. As protein: CASRESGVHLFYGYTF. The rearrangement links TRBV2 to TRBJ1-2; D remains unclear. The germline gives CDR1 SNHLY, CDR2 FYNNEI. CDR3 length: 16 amino acids. Trimming pared 6 bases from V and 4 bases from J, leaving 21 bases between.

The chain combines TRBV6-1 with TRBJ2-3, with TRBD2 identical over 9 bases. The CDR3 sequence is 14 residues long. Germline CDR1 is MNHNS and CDR2 is SASEGT. Trimming at V came to 5 bases and at J to 1 base, leaving 1 base not matched to a gene. In DNA form, the CDR3 reads TGTGCCAGCAGTCAGCGGGGGGGCACAGATACGCAGTATTTT. Residues: CASSQRGGTDTQYF.

This chain uses TRBV2 with TRBJ1-1; no firm D call. The CDR3 has 12 amino acids. The V end was cut by 5 bases, the J end by 1 base, with 5 bases between. Germline values: CDR1 SNHLY, CDR2 FYNNEI. CDR3 in amino acids: CASSQQNTEAFF. DNA of the CDR3: TGTGCCAGCAGTCAACAGAACACTGAAGCTTTCTTT.